One T cell receptor beta chain is described in this entry. The antigen remains unidentified. Built from TCR beta cDNA, the libraries had unique molecular identifiers in them. T cells, roughly 0.95 to 10 million of them, yielded some 510,000 cDNA molecules. Via MiXCR, TCRdb re-called the PCR reads, giving one row per CDR3 protein. The table records 820,000 or so distinct CDR3 sequences, approximately 57% of them present only once. These data originate in a study of post-analysis software for immune sequencing data. In the study overall: Relapsing-remitting, secondary progressive and progressive-relapsing courses of multiple sclerosis were included. The study, taken as a whole, reports: The authors found that F measure strongly co-clustered same-batch samples. In patients, TRBV5-6, TRBV5-1 and TRBV20-1 belonged to roughly five TRBV segments found more frequently than in controls.

Germline CDR1 and CDR2: SGHRS and YFSETQ. After removal of 2 bases from V and 2 bases from J, the junction contained 5 bases not matched to a gene. CDR3 length: 16 residues. The sequence came from a girl between 5 and 17 years old with multiple sclerosis. Sequenced material: blood. The gene calls are TRBV5-1 and TRBJ2-3, with TRBD2 identical over 10 bases. CDR3 loop: CASSFTSGALTDTQYF. In DNA, the CDR3 is TGCGCCAGCAGCTTCACTAGCGGGGCCCTCACAGATACGCAGTATTTT.